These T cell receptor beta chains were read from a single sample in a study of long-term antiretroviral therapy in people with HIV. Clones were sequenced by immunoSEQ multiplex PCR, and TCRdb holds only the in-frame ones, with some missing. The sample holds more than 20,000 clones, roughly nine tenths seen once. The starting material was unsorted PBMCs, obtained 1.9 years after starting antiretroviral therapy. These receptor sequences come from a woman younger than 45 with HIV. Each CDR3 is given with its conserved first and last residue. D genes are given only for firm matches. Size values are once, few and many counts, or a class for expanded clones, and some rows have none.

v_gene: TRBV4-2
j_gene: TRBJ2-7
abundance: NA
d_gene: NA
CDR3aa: CASSQALAQGYEQYF
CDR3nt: TGTGCCAGCAGCCAAGCCCTAGCCCAGGGGTACGAGCAGTACTTC

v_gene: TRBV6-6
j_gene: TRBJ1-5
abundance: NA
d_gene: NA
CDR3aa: CASTHPGLGQPQHF
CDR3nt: TGTGCCAGCACCCACCCAGGTTTGGGTCAGCCCCAGCATTTT

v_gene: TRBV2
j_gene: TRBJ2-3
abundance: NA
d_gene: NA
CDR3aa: CASSEGPGSQGTQYF
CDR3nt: TGTGCCAGCAGCGAGGGGCCGGGGTCCCAGGGTACGCAGTATTTT

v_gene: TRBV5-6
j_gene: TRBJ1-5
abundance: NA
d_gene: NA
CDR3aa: CASSLWREGSTQPQHF
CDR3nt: TGTGCCAGCAGCTTATGGCGGGAGGGTTCGACGCAGCCCCAGCATTTT

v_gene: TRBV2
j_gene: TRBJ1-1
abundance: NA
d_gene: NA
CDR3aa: CASSEAGGSTEAFF
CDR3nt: TGTGCCAGCAGTGAAGCGGGAGGGTCCACTGAAGCTTTCTTT

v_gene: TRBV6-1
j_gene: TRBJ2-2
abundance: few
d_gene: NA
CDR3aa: CASSTRTQAGELFF
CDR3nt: TGTGCCAGCAGTACCCGGACCCAGGCCGGGGAGCTGTTTTTT

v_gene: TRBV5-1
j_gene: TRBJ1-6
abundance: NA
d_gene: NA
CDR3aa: CASNSGVQDEGSPLHF
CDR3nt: TGCGCCAGCAACTCGGGGGTGCAGGACGAGGGTTCACCCCTCCACTTT

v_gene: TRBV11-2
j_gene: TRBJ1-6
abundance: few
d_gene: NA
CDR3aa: CASSLDPAGNSPLHF
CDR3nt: TGTGCCAGCAGCTTAGATCCCGCCGGCAATTCACCCCTCCACTTT

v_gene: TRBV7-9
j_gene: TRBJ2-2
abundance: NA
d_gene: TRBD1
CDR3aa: CASSLDRETGELFF
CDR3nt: TGTGCCAGCAGCCTAGACAGGGAAACCGGGGAGCTGTTTTTT

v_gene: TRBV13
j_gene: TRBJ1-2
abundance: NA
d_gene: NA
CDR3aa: CATKRGDLYGYTF
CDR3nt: TGTGCCACCAAACGGGGAGATCTCTATGGCTACACCTTC

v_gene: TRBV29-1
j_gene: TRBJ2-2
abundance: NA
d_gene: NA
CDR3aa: CSARDSGELFF
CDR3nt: TGCAGCGCCCGGGACTCCGGGGAGCTGTTTTTT

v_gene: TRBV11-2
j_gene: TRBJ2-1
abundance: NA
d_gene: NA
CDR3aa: CASSSRSNEQFF
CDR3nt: TGTGCCAGCAGCTCCCGGTCCAATGAGCAGTTCTTC

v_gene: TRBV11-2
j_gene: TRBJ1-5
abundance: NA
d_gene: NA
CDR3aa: CASSNGAGDQPQHF
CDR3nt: TGTGCCAGCAGCAACGGGGCAGGCGATCAGCCCCAGCATTTT